This T cell receptor beta chain emerged from a study of response to subunit inactivated influenza vaccine. In TCRdb, the RT-PCR reads were re-called with MiXCR into one record per CDR3 protein. The sample lists roughly 760,000 distinct CDR3 sequences; 21% were seen once. This clonotype came up many times. The V gene end was trimmed by 1 base and the J gene end by 3 bases; junction bases not matched to a gene: 6. Germline V gene lookup returns CDR1 MNHEY and CDR2 SVGEGT. The CDR3 has 15 amino acids. The rearrangement links TRBV6-2 or TRBV6-3 to TRBJ2-7, with 7 nucleotides matching TRBD2. The sequences come from PBMCs from blood, collected 4 to 6 days after vaccination. The receptor comes from a man aged 45-65 years who received an inactivated influenza vaccine. CDR3 in amino acids: CASSYWASGGYEQYF. The CDR3 DNA sequence: TGTGCCAGCAGTTACTGGGCTAGCGGAGGCTACGAGCAGTACTTC.